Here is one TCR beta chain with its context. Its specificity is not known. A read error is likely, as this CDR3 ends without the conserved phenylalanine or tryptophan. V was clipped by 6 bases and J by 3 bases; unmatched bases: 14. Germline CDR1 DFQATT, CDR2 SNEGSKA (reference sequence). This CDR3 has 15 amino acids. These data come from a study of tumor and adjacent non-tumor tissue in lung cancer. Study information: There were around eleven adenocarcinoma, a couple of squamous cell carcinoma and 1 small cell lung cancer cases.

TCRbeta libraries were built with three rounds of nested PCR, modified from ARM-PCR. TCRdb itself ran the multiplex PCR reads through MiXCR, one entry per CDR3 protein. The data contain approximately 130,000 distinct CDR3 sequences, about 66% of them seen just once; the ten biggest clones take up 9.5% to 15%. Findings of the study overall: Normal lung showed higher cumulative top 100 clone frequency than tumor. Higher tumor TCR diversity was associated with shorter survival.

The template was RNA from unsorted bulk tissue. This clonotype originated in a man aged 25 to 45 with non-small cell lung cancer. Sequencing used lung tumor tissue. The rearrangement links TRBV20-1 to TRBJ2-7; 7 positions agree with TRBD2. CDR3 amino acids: CSADGTNGRSYEQYI. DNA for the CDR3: TGCAGTGCAGACGGGACTAATGGGAGGAGCTACGAGCAGTACATC.